The sequence of this TCR beta chain was determined in a study of OX40 agonist ivuxolimab in advanced cancers. About the investigation overall: Ivuxolimab was a fully human IgG2 agonistic monoclonal antibody targeting the costimulatory receptor OX40 (CD134). Intravenous ivuxolimab was administered to patients every 2 weeks at six dose levels: 0.01, 0.1, 0.3, 1.5, 3 and 10 mg/kg. Of the approximately 54 patients in dose escalation, some 20 had hepatocellular carcinoma, roughly 15 had melanoma, 9 had renal cell carcinoma and 9 had head and neck cancer. A male proportion of roughly 80% and a mean age of about 60 years, ranging from about 20 to 79, were recorded for the dose-escalation cohort. Prior anti-PD-1, anti-PD-L1 or anti-CTLA-4 therapy was permitted, and approximately 41% of dose-escalation patients had received checkpoint inhibitors. Partial responses occurred in three dose-escalation patients: two with cutaneous melanoma and one with hepatocellular carcinoma. The purpose of peripheral TCRbeta sequencing was to test whether ivuxolimab changed TCR sequence diversity and led to clonal T-cell expansion. The paper describes the monotherapy dose-escalation part (N of about 50 patients) of the phase I trial of ivuxolimab. Beyond this particular receptor, the publication reports: The antigen specificity of the clonally expanded peripheral T cells was not determined. In the 0.1-3.0 mg/kg groups, partial responders were among the patients with the lowest normalized peripheral clonal expansion, particularly in CD8+ T cells. After ivuxolimab, CD8+ T cells had more expanded clones than CD4+ T cells on average. At doses from 0.1 to 3.0 mg/kg, clonal expansion was seen in both CD4+ and CD8+ blood T cells between baseline and week 6. Low levels of normalized T-cell clonal expansion were also shown by some nonresponding patients.

Patients with a history of autoimmune disease or receiving systemic immunosuppression were excluded from the trial. Peripheral blood for TCR sequencing was drawn from every dose cohort at baseline, at cycle 4 day 1 and at cycle 7 day 1. Samples came from an open-label, multicenter, first-in-human phase I dose-escalation trial of ivuxolimab. The trial enrolled adults with locally advanced or metastatic head and neck squamous cell, hepatocellular, melanoma or renal cell carcinoma. Before TCR sequencing, CD4+ and CD8+ T cells were separately sorted from peripheral blood. To sequence the TCRbeta CDR3 region, genomic DNA was isolated from the sorted cells. TCRbeta CDR3 regions were sequenced using the immunoSEQ Assay. TCRdb re-hosts the immuneACCESS table, in-frame sequences only. Its copies lack some clones; in the studies checked, an unresolved V gene accounts for under half of them, and the cause for the rest is not known. The sample yields more than 55,000 clones; 65% to 85% were counted once. The leading ten clones occupy about 5% of the sample.

On this clone: The antigen it recognizes is unknown. Within one base of it there is no much larger clone, and no base qualities were kept.

CDR1 PRHDT and CDR2 FYEKMQ were looked up in the germline V gene (reference sequence). V ends up 5 bases short and J 3 bases short, with an unmatched junction base count of 8. The cysteine opens and the phenylalanine closes a CDR3 of 16 amino acids. Solely the CDR3 DNA is kept, with 48 bases framed from the first base. The receptor chain draws on TRBV13 and TRBJ2-1, and 9 junction bases match TRBD1. Sequences were derived from CD4+ or CD8+ T cells sorted from blood, sampled in a trial of the OX40 agonist ivuxolimab. The receptor was isolated from an adult with an advanced solid tumor such as melanoma, head and neck, liver or kidney cancer. The CDR3 sequence is CASSRGGGQGYNEQFF. The nucleotide sequence reads TGTGCCAGCAGCCGAGGCGGGGGACAGGGCTACAATGAGCAGTTCTTC.